Here is one TCR beta chain with its context. Its antigen is unknown. The entry originates in a study of response to subunit inactivated influenza vaccine. TCRdb re-called the RT-PCR reads with MiXCR, one entry per CDR3 protein. The data show approximately 700,000 distinct CDR3 sequences, 15% to 17% seen once. Study-wide points: Every seasonal influenza vaccination brings in few new T cells, the authors suggested.

The CDR3 sequence is 16 residues long. V lost 0 bases and J lost 4; bases outside the gene matches: 6. Germline CDR1 and CDR2: GTSNPN and SVGIG (reference sequence). The chain recombines TRBV30 with TRBJ2-1; TRBD2 aligns across 10 bases. Specimen: PBMCs from blood, collected roughly 13 days after vaccination. The receptor's source is a man aged 45-65 years who received an inactivated influenza vaccine. CDR3 bases: TGTGCCTGGAGTGTACGCTCTAGCGGGAGTTACAATGAGCAGTTCTTC. Protein sequence: CAWSVRSSGSYNEQFF.